The sequence of this T cell receptor (beta chain) was determined in a study of blood T cells in healthy people across ages. Broader study findings: Observed TCR beta diversity per million T cells went down as age went up. This fall followed a roughly linear course with age. A strong correlation between TCR beta diversity and naive T cell percentage was seen.

For the second PCR, which ran for roughly 7 to 11 cycles, a sample-barcoded 5' primer and a J-beta primer mix were used. TCRdb called the 5' RACE reads again in MiXCR, with one record for every CDR3 protein. The sample records hundreds of thousands of distinct CDR3 sequences, 29% being singletons. V was pared by 5 bases and J by 3 bases, with 13 bases between. CDR1 SGHTA and CDR2 FQGNSA come from the germline V gene. This CDR3 is built from 14 residues. This clonotype was observed a handful of times. Its target is unknown. Sequencing used blood. The V and J genes are TRBV7-2 and TRBJ1-1; D not resolved. This TCR was recovered from a woman aged 80 or over in good health. The CDR3 loop reads CASSLRYLDTEAFF. CDR3 sequence (DNA): TGTGCCAGCAGCCTCCGGTATCTCGACACTGAAGCTTTCTTT. Based on the CDR3 plus reference TRBV7-2 and TRBJ1-1, the full variable domain is GAGVSQSPSNKVTEKGKDVELRCDPISGHTALYWYRQSLGQGLEFLIYFQGNSAPDKSGLPSDRFSAERTGGSVSTLTIQRTQQEDSAVYLCASSLRYLDTEAFFGQGTRLTVV.